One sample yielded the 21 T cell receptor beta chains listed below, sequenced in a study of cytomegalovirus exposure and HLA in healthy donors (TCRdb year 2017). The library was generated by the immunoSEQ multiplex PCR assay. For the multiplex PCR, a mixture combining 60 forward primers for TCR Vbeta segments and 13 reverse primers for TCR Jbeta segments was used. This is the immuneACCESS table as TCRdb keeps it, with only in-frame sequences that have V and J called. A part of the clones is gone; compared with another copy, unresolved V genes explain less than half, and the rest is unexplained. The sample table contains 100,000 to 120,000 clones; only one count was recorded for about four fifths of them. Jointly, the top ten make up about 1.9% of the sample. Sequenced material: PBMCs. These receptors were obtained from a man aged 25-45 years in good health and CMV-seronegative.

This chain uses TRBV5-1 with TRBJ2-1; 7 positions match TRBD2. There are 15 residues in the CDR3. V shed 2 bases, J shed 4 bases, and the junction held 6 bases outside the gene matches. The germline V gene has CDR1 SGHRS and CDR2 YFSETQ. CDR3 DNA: TGCGCCAGCAGCTTAATGGCGGGAGCTTACAATGAGCAGTTCTTC. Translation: CASSLMAGAYNEQFF.

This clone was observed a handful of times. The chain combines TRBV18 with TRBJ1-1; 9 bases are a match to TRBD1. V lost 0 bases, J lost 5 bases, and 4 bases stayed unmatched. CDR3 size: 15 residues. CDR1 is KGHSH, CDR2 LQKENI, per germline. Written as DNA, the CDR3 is TGTGCCAGCTCACCACCGACAGGGGGGGAGACTGAAGCTTTCTTT. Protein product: CASSPPTGGETEAFF.

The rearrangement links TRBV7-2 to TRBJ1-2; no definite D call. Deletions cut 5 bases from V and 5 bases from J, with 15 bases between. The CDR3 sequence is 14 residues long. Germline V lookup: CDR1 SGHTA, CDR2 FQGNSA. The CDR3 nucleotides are TGTGCCAGCAGCGCCGCGAGGACTGATTATGGCTACACCTTC. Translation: CASSAARTDYGYTF.

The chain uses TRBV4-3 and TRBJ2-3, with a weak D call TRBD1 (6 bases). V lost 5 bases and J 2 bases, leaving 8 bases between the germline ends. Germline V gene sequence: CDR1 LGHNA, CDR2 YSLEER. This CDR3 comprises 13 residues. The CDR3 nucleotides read TGCGCCAGCAGCAGGGACACCACAGATACGCAGTATTTT. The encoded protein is CASSRDTTDTQYF.

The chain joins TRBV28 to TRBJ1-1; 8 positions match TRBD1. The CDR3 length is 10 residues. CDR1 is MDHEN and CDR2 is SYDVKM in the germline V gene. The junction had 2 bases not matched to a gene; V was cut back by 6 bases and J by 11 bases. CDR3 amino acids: CASRQGGAFF. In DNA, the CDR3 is TGTGCCAGCAGACAGGGGGGTGCTTTCTTT. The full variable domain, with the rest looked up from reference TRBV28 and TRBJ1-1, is DVKVTQSSRYLVKRTGEKVFLECVQDMDHENMFWYRQDPGLGLRLIYFSYDVKMKEKGDIPEGYSVSREKKERFSLILESASTNQTSMYLCASRQGGAFFGQGTRLTVV.

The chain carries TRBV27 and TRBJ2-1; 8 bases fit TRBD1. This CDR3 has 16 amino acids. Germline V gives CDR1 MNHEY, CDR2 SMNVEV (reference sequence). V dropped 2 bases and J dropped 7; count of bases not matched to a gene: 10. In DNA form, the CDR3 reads TGTGCCAGCAGTTTACGGGGACAGGCCCCGGGGAATGAGCAGTTCTTC. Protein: CASSLRGQAPGNEQFF.

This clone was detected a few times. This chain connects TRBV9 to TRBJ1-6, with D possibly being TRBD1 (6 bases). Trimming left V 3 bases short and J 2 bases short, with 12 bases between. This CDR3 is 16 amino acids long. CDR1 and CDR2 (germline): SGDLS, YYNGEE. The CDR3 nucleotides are TGTGCCAGCAGCGCCACAGGGTGGCCCTATAATTCACCCCTCCACTTT. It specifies CASSATGWPYNSPLHF.

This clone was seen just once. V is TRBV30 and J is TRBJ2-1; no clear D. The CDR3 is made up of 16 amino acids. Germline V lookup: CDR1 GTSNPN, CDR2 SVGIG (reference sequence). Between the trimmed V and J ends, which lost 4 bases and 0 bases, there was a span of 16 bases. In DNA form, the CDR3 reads TGTGCCTGGAACCCATCCCGGGTGAGCTCCTACAATGAGCAGTTCTTC. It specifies CAWNPSRVSSYNEQFF.

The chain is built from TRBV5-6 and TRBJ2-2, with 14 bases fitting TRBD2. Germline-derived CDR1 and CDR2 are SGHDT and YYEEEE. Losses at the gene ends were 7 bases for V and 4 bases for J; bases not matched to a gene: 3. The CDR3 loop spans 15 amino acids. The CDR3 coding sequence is TGTGCCAGCGGGACTAGCGGGAGTTTCACCGGGGAGCTGTTTTTT. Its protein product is CASGTSGSFTGELFF. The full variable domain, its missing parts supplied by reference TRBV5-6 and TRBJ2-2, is DAGVTQSPTHLIKTRGQQVTLRCSPKSGHDTVSWYQQALGQGPQFIFQYYEEEERQRGNFPDRFSGHQFPNYSSELNVNALLLGDSALYLCASGTSGSFTGELFFGEGSRLTVL.

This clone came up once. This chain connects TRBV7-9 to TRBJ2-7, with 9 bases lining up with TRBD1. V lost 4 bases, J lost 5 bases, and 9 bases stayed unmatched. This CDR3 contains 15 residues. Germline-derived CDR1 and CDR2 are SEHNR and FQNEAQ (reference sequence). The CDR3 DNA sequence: TGTGCCAGCAGCTCCACGGGACAGGGAGGCGACGAGCAGTACTTC. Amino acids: CASSSTGQGGDEQYF.

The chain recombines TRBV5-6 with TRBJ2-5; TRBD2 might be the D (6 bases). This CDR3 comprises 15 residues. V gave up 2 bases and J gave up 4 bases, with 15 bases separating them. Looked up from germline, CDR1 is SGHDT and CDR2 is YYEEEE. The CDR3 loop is CASSFRAGGAETQYF. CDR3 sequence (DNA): TGTGCCAGCAGCTTTAGGGCAGGAGGGGCAGAGACCCAGTACTTC.

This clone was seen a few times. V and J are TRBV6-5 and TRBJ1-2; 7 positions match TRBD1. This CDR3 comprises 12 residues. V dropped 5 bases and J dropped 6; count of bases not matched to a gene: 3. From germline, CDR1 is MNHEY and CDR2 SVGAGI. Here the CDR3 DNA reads TGTGCCAGCAGTCTGACAGGGAATGGCTACACCTTC. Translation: CASSLTGNGYTF.

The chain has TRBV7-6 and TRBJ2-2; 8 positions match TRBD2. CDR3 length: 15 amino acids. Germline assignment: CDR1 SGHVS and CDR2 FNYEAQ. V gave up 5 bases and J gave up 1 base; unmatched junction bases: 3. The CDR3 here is CASSNSGENTGELFF. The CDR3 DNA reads TGTGCCAGCAGCAATAGCGGGGAGAACACCGGGGAGCTGTTTTTT.

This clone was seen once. The CDR3: CSVGERSYEQYF. The CDR3 DNA reads TGCAGCGTTGGGGAGCGCTCCTACGAGCAGTACTTC. The chain has TRBV29-1 and TRBJ2-7, with a possible D match to TRBD2 (5 bases). The CDR3 totals 12 residues. Germline CDR1 is SQVTM and CDR2 is ANQGSEA. Trimming cost V 4 bases and J 0 bases, with 7 bases left between them.

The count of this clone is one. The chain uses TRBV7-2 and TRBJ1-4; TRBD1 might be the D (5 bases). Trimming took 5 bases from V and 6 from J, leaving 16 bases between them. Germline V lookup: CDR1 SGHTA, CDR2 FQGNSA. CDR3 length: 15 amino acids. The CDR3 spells CASSVRSGADEKLFF. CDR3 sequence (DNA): TGTGCCAGCAGCGTACGTAGCGGGGCTGATGAAAAACTGTTTTTT.

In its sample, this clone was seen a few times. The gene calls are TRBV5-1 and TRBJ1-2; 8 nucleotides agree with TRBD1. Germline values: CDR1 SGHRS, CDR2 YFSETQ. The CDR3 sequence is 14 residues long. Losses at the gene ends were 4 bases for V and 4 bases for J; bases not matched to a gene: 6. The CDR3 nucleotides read TGCGCCAGCAGCCCTGGAGGACAGGGCTATGGCTACACCTTC. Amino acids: CASSPGGQGYGYTF.

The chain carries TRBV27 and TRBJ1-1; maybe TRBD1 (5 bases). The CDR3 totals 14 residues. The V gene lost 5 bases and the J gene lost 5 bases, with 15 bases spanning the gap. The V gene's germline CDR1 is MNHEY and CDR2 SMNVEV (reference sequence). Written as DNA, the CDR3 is TGTGCCAGCAGTCACAAATCGGGGGAGACTGAAGCTTTCTTT. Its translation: CASSHKSGETEAFF.

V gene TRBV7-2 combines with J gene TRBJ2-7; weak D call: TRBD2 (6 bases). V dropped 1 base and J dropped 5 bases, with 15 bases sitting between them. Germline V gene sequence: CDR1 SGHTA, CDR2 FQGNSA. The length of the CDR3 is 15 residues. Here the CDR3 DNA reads TGTGCCAGCAGCTTAGGGATCCTAGCGATAAACGAGCAGTACTTC. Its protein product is CASSLGILAINEQYF.

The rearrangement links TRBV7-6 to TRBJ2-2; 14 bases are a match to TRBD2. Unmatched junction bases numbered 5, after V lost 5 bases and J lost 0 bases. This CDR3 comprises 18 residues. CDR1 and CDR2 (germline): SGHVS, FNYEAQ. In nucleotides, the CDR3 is TGTGCCAGCAGCCCCCGGACTAGCGGGGGGTCGAACACCGGGGAGCTGTTTTTT. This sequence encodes CASSPRTSGGSNTGELFF.

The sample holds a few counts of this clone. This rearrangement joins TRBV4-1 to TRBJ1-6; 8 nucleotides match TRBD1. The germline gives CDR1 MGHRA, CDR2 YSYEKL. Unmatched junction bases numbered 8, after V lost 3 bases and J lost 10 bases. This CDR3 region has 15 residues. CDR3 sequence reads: CASSQSDREGSPLHF. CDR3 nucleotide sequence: TGCGCCAGCAGCCAGTCGGACAGGGAAGGATCACCCCTCCACTTT.

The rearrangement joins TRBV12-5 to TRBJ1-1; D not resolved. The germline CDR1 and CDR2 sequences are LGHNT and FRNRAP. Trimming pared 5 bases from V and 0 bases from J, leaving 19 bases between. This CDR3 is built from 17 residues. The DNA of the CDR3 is TGTGCTAGTGGTAAGCCCTTCGGAGTCGAGATGAACACTGAAGCTTTCTTT. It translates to CASGKPFGVEMNTEAFF.